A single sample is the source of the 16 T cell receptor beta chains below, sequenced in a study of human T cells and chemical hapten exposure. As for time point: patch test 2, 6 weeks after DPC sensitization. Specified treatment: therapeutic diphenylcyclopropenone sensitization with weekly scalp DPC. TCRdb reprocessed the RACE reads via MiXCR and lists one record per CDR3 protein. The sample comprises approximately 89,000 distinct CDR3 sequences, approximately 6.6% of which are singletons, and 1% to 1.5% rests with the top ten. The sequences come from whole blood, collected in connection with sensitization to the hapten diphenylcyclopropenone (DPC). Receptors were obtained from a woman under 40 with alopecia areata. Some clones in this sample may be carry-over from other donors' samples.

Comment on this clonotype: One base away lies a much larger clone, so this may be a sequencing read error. CDR3: CARKRTGDYGYTF. CDR3 nucleotide sequence: TGTGCCAGAAAGAGGACAGGAGACTATGGCTACACCTTC. The chain uses TRBV12-3 or TRBV12-4 and TRBJ1-2; TRBD1 agrees at 7 bases. J was trimmed by 3 bases and V by 9 bases; bases with no gene match: 7. CDR3 length: 13 residues.

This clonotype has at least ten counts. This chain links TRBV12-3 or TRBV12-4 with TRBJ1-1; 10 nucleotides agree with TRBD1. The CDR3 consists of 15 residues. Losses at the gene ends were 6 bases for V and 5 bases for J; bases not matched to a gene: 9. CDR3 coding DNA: TGTGCCAGCAGGGGGACAGGGGTCCTACGGACTGAAGCTTTCTTT. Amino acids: CASRGTGVLRTEAFF.

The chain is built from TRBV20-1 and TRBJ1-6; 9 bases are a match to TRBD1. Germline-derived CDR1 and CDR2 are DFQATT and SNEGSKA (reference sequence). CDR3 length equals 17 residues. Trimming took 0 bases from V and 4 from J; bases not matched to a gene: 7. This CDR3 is CSARDGTGKTYNSPLHF. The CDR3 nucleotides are TGCAGTGCTAGAGATGGGACAGGGAAAACTTATAATTCACCCCTCCACTTT.

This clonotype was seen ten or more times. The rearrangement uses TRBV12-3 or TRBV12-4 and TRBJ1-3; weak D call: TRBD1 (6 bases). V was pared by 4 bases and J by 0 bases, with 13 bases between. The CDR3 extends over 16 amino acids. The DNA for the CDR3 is TGTGCCAGCAGTTCGACGACGACAGGCTCTGGAAACACCATATATTTT. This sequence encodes CASSSTTTGSGNTIYF.

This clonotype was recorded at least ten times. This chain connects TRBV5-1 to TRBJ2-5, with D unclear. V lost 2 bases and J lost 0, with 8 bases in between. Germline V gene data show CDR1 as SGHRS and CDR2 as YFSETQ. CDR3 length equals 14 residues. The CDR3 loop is CASSFGEYQETQYF. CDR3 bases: TGCGCCAGCAGCTTCGGCGAGTACCAAGAGACCCAGTACTTC.

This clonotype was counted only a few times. This CDR3 reads CASSPGQGHYGYTF. The CDR3 DNA reads TGTGCCAGCAGCCCGGGACAGGGGCACTATGGCTACACCTTC. The chain is built from TRBV7-3 and TRBJ1-2, with 10 bases matching TRBD1. CDR3 length equals 14 residues. J gave up 3 bases and V 5 bases, and 3 bases lay outside the gene matches. Looked up from germline, CDR1 is SGHTA and CDR2 is FQGTGA.

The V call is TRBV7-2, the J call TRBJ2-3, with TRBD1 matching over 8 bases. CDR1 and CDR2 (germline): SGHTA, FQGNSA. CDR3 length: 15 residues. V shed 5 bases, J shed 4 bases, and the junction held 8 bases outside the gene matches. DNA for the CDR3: TGTGCCAGCAGCCAACAACAGGGGGTCGCAGATACGCAGTATTTT. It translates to CASSQQQGVADTQYF.

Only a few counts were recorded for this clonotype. CDR3 protein: CASSFELPGRRNEKLFF. DNA of the CDR3: TGCGCCAGCAGCTTTGAATTACCGGGACGAAGAAATGAAAAACTGTTTTTT. V and J are TRBV5-1 and TRBJ1-4, with D maybe TRBD1 (5 bases). Trimming took 2 bases from V and 5 from J, leaving 19 bases between them. CDR3 length: 17 residues. Germline V gene sequence: CDR1 SGHRS, CDR2 YFSETQ. Based on the CDR3 plus reference TRBV5-1 and TRBJ1-4, the full variable domain is KAGVTQTPRYLIKTRGQQVTLSCSPISGHRSVSWYQQTPGQGLQFLFEYFSETQRNKGNFPGRFSGRQFSNSRSEMNVSTLELGDSALYLCASSFELPGRRNEKLFFGSGTQLSVL.

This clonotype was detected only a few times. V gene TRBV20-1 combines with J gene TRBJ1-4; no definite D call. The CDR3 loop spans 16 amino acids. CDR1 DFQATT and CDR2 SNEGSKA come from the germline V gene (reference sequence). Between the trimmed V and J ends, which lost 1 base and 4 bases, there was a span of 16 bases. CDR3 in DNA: TGCAGTGCTAGAGCACTTGGGAGGGCGTTTAATGAAAAACTGTTTTTT. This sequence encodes CSARALGRAFNEKLFF.

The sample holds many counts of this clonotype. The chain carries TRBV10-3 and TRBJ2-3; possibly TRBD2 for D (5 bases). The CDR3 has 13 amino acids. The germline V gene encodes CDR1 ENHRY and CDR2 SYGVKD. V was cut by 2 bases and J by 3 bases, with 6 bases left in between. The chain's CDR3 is CAISEQRTDTQYF. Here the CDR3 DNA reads TGTGCCATCAGTGAGCAGCGGACAGATACGCAGTATTTT.

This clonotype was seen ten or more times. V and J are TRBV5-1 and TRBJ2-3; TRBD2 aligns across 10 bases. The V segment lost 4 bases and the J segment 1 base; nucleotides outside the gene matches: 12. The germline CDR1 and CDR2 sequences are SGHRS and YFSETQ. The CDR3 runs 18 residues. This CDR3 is CASSPSSGGPQRTDTQYF. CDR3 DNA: TGCGCCAGCAGCCCATCTAGCGGGGGCCCCCAACGCACAGATACGCAGTATTTT.

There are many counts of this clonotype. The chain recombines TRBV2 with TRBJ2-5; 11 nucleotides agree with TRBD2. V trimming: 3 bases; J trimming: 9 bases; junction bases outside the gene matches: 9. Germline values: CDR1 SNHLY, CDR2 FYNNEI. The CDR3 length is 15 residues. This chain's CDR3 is CASSDRASGGRPQYF. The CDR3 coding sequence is TGTGCCAGCAGTGATAGGGCTAGCGGGGGGAGGCCCCAGTACTTC.

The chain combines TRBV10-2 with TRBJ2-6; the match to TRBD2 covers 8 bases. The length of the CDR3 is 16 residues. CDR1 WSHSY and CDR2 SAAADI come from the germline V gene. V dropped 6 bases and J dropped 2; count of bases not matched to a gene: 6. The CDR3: CASRPGTRAGANVLTF. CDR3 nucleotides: TGCGCCAGCAGACCCGGGACTAGGGCTGGGGCCAACGTCCTGACTTTC.

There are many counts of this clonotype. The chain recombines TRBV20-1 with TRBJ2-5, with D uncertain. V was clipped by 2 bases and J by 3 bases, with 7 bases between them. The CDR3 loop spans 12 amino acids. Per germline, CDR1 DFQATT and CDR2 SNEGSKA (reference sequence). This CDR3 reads CSARFQEETQYF. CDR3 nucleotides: TGCAGTGCTAGATTCCAGGAAGAGACCCAGTACTTC.

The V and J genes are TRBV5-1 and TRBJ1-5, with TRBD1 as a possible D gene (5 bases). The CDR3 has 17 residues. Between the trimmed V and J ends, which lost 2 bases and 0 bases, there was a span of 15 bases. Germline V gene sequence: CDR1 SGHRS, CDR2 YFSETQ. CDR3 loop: CASSLGVGGYSNQPQHF. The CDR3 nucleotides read TGCGCCAGCAGCTTAGGGGTAGGAGGCTATAGCAATCAGCCCCAGCATTTT.

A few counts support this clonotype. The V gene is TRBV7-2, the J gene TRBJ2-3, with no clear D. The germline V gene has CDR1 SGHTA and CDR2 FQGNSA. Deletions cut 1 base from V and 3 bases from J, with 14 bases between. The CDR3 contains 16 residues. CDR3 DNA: TGTGCCAGCAGCTTAGGGACCCTAACAAAGACAGATACGCAGTATTTT. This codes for CASSLGTLTKTDTQYF.